The entry below gives a single T cell receptor beta chain sequence along with its context. Profiled with immunoSEQ multiplex PCR; TCRdb holds only in-frame clones, not every one. The sample records under 25,000 clones, roughly 70% being singletons. The sample is drawn from a study of tumor-infiltrating lymphocytes in localized non-small cell lung cancer. Trimming took off 6 bases at V and 3 bases at J, with 3 bases between the two ends. The CDR3 runs to 11 residues. The germline V gene has CDR1 MNHNS and CDR2 SASEGT. This receptor was taken from a human donor with non-small cell lung cancer. Material: lung tumor tissue. The chain joins TRBV6-1 to TRBJ2-1; no firm D call. The CDR3 region is CASSLYNEQFF. The CDR3 DNA reads TGTGCCAGCAGCCTCTACAATGAGCAGTTCTTC.